The source of this T cell receptor beta chain is a study of regulatory T cells in long-lasting Graves disease. According to the study, TCR beta libraries were built with iRepertoire HTBI primers and CDR3-region Arm-PCR. As originally analysed: The identification of 62 TRBV and 11 to 15 TRBJ segments was made across samples. TCRdb analysed the multiplex PCR reads with MiXCR anew, one entry per CDR3 protein. It is TCRdb's table, rather than the study itself, that gives the V and J calls and clone size. This sample has some 230,000 distinct CDR3 sequences, with around 17% found just once. The time point is: newly diagnosed GD, antithyroid drugs for less than 3 months. Following extraction of RNA from PBMCs, that RNA was used to make the TCR library. V shed 4 bases and J 8 bases; nucleotides not matched to a gene: 5. Germline assignment: CDR1 DFQATT and CDR2 SNEGSKA (reference sequence). There are 14 residues in the CDR3.

This clonotype was observed many times. The source of this sequence is a female donor with Graves disease. Sample: peripheral blood mononuclear cells (PBMCs), taken at new diagnosis, from a patient treated with antithyroid drugs. This sequence joins TRBV20-1 and TRBJ2-1, with TRBD2 matching 13 bases. For the CDR3, the DNA is TGCAGTGCTAAACTAGCGGGGGGGCGCGATGAGCAGTTCTTC. It translates to CSAKLAGGRDEQFF.